This TCR beta chain was captured in a study of metastatic and nonmetastatic thyroid tumors. Study in general: Repertoires from malignant and benign thyroid patients were compared across blood and tumor or nodule tissue.

Per the original methods: Between-group CDR3 differences, defined by clinicopathological status, yielded a distant-metastasis classifier for papillary thyroid cancer. TCRdb used MiXCR to call clones anew from the PCR reads. The authors' filters were not applied to this entry. The table has about 49,000 clones, 3.5% to 5% seen once. Study-level results: The reported finding was significantly higher TCR beta diversity in malignant thyroid tumors relative to benign nodules, in blood and tumor.

Patients had received no treatment of any kind before thyroid surgery. Trimming removed 4 bases at V and 1 base at J, with 14 bases between. The length of the CDR3 is 15 residues. In germline, CDR1 is SGHDT, CDR2 YYEEEE. This clone was recorded many times. Its antigen is not identified. The sample taken for sequencing was blood. The receptor comes from a female donor with papillary thyroid cancer or a benign thyroid nodule (not recorded which). Some clones in this sample may be carry-over from other donors' samples. V and J are TRBV5-6 and TRBJ1-1; a possible D gene is TRBD1 (5 bases). In nucleotides, the CDR3 is TGTGCCAGCAGCCGGCAGGGAGTACGGAACACTGAAGCTTTCTTT. Encoded protein: CASSRQGVRNTEAFF.